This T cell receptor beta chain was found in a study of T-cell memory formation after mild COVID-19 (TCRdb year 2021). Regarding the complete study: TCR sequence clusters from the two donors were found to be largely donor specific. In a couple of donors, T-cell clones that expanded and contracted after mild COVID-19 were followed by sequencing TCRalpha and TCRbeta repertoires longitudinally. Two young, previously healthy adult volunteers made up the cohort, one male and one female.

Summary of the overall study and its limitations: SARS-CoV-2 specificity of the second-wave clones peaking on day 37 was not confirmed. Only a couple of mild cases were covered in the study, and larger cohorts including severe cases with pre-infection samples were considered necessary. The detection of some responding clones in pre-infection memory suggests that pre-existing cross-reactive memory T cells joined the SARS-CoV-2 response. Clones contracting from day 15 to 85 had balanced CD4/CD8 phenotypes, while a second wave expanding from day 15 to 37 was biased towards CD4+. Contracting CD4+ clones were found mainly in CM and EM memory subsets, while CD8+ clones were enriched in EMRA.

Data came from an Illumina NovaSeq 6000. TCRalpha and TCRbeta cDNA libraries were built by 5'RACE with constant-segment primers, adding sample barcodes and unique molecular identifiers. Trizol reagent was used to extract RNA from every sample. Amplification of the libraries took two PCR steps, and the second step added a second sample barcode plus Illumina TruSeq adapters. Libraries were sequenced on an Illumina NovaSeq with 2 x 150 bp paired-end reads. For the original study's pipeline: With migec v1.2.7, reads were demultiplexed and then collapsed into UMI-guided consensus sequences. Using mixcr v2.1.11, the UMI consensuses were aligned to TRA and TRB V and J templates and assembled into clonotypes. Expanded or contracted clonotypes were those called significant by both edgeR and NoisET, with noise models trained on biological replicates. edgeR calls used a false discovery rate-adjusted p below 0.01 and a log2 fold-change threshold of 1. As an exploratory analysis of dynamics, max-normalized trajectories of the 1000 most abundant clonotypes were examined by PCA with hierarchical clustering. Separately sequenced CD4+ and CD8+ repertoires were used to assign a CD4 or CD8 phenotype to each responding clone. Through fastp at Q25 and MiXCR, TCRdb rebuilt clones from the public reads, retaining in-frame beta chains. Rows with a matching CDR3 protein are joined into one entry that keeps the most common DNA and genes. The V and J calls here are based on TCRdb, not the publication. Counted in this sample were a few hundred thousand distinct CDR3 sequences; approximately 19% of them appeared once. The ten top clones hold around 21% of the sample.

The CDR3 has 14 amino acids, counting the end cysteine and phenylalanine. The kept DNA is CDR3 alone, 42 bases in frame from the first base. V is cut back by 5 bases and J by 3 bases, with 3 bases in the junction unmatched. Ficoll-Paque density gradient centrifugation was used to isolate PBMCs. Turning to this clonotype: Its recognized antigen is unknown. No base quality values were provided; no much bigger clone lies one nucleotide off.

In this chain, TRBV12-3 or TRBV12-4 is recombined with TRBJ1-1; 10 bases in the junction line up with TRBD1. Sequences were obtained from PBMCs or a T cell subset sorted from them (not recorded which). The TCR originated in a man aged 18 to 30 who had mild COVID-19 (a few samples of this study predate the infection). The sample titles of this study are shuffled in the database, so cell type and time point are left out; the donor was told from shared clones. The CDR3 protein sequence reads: CASSGTGVDTEAFF. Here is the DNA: TGTGCCAGCAGTGGGACAGGGGTCGACACTGAAGCTTTCTTT.